This T cell receptor (beta chain) was identified in a study of T cell responses to AZD1222 COVID-19 vaccine. The assay was immunoSEQ multiplex PCR, and TCRdb's table has in-frame clones only and misses some. This sample has some 110,000 clones, with 75% to 90% found just once. CDR1 and CDR2 (germline): SGHVS, FQNEAQ. The CDR3 is 16 residues long. V shed 1 base, J shed 5 bases, and the junction held 7 bases outside the gene matches. The material sequenced was peripheral blood, taken 28 days after the second AZD1222 dose. The TCR comes from an adult who received the AZD1222 COVID-19 vaccine. This chain uses TRBV7-8 with TRBJ2-5, with 10 bases matching TRBD2. The CDR3 region is CASSLDGAGGLETQYF. Written as DNA, the CDR3 is TGTGCCAGCAGCTTAGACGGAGCGGGGGGGCTGGAGACCCAGTACTTC.